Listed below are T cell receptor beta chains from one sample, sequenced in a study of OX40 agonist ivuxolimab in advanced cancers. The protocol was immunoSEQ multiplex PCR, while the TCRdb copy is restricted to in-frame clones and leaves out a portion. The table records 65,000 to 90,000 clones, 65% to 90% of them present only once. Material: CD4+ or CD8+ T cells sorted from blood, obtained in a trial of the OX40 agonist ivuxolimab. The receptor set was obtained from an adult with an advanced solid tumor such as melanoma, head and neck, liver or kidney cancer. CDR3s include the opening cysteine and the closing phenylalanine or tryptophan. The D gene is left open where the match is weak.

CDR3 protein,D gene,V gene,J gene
CASSLGGLNYGYTF,-,TRBV5-4,TRBJ1-2
CSVNPELTEAFF,-,TRBV29-1,TRBJ1-1
CASPNGGGGAPYEQYF,TRBD2,TRBV7-2,TRBJ2-7
CASSPRDRRGGEQYF,-,TRBV2,TRBJ2-7
CASSPAGTGTGNTIYF,TRBD1,TRBV18,TRBJ1-3
CASSWTSYGYTF,-,TRBV6-1,TRBJ1-2
CASSPQTNQPQHF,-,TRBV18,TRBJ1-5
CASSLVAGGTDTQYF,TRBD2,TRBV7-9,TRBJ2-3
CASSLGTISGGAYNEQFF,TRBD2,TRBV11-3,TRBJ2-1
CASRPNNSPLHF,-,TRBV6-6,TRBJ1-6
CASRSSGTGKGGHEQYF,TRBD1,TRBV4-1,TRBJ2-7
CASSSIQQGRTGELFF,-,TRBV28,TRBJ2-2
CASSPQGEQPQHF,-,TRBV18,TRBJ1-5
CASSYSKGWTGELFF,-,TRBV6-5,TRBJ2-2
CASSVGAASALHF,-,TRBV9,TRBJ1-6
CASSYKANTGELFF,-,TRBV7-2,TRBJ2-2
CASSEVMRSDSPLHF,-,TRBV6-1,TRBJ1-6
CASSIRDRPEAFF,-,TRBV18,TRBJ1-1
CASSYGGEQYF,-,TRBV6-6,TRBJ2-7
CASSLGLALYNEQFF,TRBD2,TRBV7-2,TRBJ2-1
CASSGLDIQYF,-,TRBV27,TRBJ2-4
CASSLAGTRNGVEAFF,-,TRBV5-1,TRBJ1-1
CASSLKGARQPQHF,TRBD1,TRBV5-6,TRBJ1-5
CASSLSAGNTEAFF,-,TRBV5-1,TRBJ1-1
CASSLRRGAETQYF,-,TRBV7-8,TRBJ2-5
CASRGGAGSPLHF,-,TRBV27,TRBJ1-6
CASSRRAGHTEAFF,-,TRBV28,TRBJ1-1
CASSLSNPGSPNTGELFF,-,TRBV27,TRBJ2-2
CASSGRTSLSYEQYF,TRBD2,TRBV19,TRBJ2-7
CASSGQVKSSYNEQFF,-,TRBV5-8,TRBJ2-1
CASSSRDYYPNEQFF,TRBD2,TRBV11-2,TRBJ2-1
CSVGQGPSSYNEQFF,-,TRBV29-1,TRBJ2-1
CASSLTGVNYGYTF,-,TRBV5-1,TRBJ1-2
CASSLVYRGVLGTEAFF,TRBD1,TRBV5-5,TRBJ1-1
CASSPSRDSPYEQYF,TRBD1,TRBV18,TRBJ2-7
CASGPRTGSSYEQYF,-,TRBV6-5,TRBJ2-7
CASSPQGAETQYF,-,TRBV18,TRBJ2-5
CASSPGGQLSYEQYF,-,TRBV6-5,TRBJ2-7
CASSQGQGASYGYTF,TRBD1,TRBV18,TRBJ1-2
CASRQGNSNQPQHF,-,TRBV2,TRBJ1-5
CASSLGASGGSYEQYF,TRBD2,TRBV5-1,TRBJ2-7
CASSSLGLDTFLYEQFF,-,TRBV7-9,TRBJ2-1
CASSRQSSGANVLTF,-,TRBV5-4,TRBJ2-6
CASSSGDATLYEQYF,-,TRBV6-6,TRBJ2-7
CAWRGLYNSPLHF,-,TRBV30,TRBJ1-6
CASTGSGPGANVLTF,-,TRBV5-1,TRBJ2-6
CASSQDPYGRMNTEAFF,-,TRBV4-3,TRBJ1-1
CASSWVRGRFGYGYTF,-,TRBV11-2,TRBJ1-2
CASSSGAYLRNGYTF,-,TRBV19,TRBJ1-2
CASSPGQGGNTIYF,TRBD1,TRBV5-1,TRBJ1-3
CATRTFSSGRGGQNEQFF,TRBD2,TRBV15,TRBJ2-1
CASSLSGGTDTQYF,TRBD2,TRBV5-1,TRBJ2-3
CASSSGRTYEQYF,-,TRBV5-1,TRBJ2-7